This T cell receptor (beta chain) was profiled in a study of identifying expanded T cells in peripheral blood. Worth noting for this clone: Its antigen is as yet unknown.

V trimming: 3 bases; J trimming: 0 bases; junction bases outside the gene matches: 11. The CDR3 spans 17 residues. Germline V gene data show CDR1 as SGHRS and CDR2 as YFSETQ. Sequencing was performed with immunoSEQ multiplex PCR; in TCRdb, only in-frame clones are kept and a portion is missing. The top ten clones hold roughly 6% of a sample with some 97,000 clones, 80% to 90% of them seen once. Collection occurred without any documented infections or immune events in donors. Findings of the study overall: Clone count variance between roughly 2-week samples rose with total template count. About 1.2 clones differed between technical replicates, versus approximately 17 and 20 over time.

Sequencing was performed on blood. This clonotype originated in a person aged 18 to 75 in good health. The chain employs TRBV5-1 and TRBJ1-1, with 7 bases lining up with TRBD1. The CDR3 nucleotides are TGCGCCAGCAGCTGGGGGGACAGATCCCTCATGAACACTGAAGCTTTCTTT. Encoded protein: CASSWGDRSLMNTEAFF. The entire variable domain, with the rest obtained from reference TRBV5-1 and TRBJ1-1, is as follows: KAGVTQTPRYLIKTRGQQVTLSCSPISGHRSVSWYQQTPGQGLQFLFEYFSETQRNKGNFPGRFSGRQFSNSRSEMNVSTLELGDSALYLCASSWGDRSLMNTEAFFGQGTRLTVV.